The entry that follows covers one T cell receptor beta chain sequence. Germline V lookup: CDR1 DFQATT, CDR2 SNEGSKA (reference sequence). CDR3 size: 14 residues. With V trimmed by 0 bases and J by 7 bases, 8 bases remained unmatched. In TCRdb, the reads were re-called with MiXCR into one record per CDR3 protein. The sample comprises roughly 230,000 distinct CDR3 sequences, 6% to 8% of which are singletons, and less than 7.5% rests with the top ten. The entry originates in a study of T cell repertoires in cytomegalovirus infection. The chain uses TRBV20-1 and TRBJ2-7, with TRBD1 identical over 8 bases. This TCR was sampled from a human donor in good health (CMV status not recorded). Some clones in this sample may be carry-over from other donors' samples. Material for sequencing was PBMCs. CDR3 nucleotide sequence: TGCAGTGCTAGAGAGACAGGGGTTCCGGGGGAGCAGTACTTC. Protein: CSARETGVPGEQYF.